The 18 T cell receptor beta chains presented below share a single source sample, sequenced in a study of beta chain features in type 1 diabetes. The authors reverse transcribed all of the isolated RNA, so sequencing captured expressed TCRB transcripts. Using immunoSEQ multiplex PCR, the repertoire was profiled, and TCRdb retains in-frame clones only, with some absent. The sample yields about half a million clones, about 32% seen once. The specimen was naive CD4+ T cells from blood. These receptors were collected from a man younger than 30 in good health.

The rearrangement links TRBV5-6 to TRBJ2-7; no definite D call. The CDR3 loop spans 12 amino acids. With 0 bases removed from V and 3 bases from J, the gap between germline ends came to 4 bases. CDR1 is SGHDT and CDR2 is YYEEEE in the germline V gene. CDR3 region: CASSLGVYEQYF. The CDR3 DNA is TGTGCCAGCAGCTTGGGTGTCTACGAGCAGTACTTC.

This chain connects TRBV6-1 to TRBJ2-5; D is possibly TRBD1 (6 bases). Germline CDR1 reads MNHNS; CDR2 reads SASEGT. The V end was cut by 1 base, the J end by 6 bases, with 12 bases between. This CDR3 region has 14 residues. CDR3 nucleotides: TGTGCCAGCAGTGAAGAACAGGGACGGAAGACCCAGTACTTC. Protein: CASSEEQGRKTQYF.

V and J are TRBV6-1 and TRBJ2-3; 10 nucleotides line up with TRBD2. V shed 6 bases and J 4 bases; nucleotides not matched to a gene: 4. Germline V gene lookup returns CDR1 MNHNS and CDR2 SASEGT. The CDR3 length is 14 residues. The CDR3 bases are TGTGCCAGCAGCGCTAGCGGGAGAGCAGATACGCAGTATTTT. It specifies CASSASGRADTQYF.

The gene calls are TRBV29-1 and TRBJ2-3; D uncertain. The CDR3 contains 15 residues. Germline lookup yields CDR1 SQVTM and CDR2 ANQGSEA. Trimming cost V 8 bases and J 1 base, with 19 bases left between them. The CDR3 DNA reads as TGCAGCACCAATCGCCGGATGATGGGCACAGATACGCAGTATTTT. Its translation: CSTNRRMMGTDTQYF.

This chain links TRBV7-6 with TRBJ1-4; 8 bases agree with TRBD1. CDR1 is SGHVS and CDR2 is FNYEAQ in the germline V gene. The CDR3 length is 14 residues. The V segment lost 4 bases and the J segment 8 bases; nucleotides outside the gene matches: 6. CDR3 sequence reads: CASSSGQAAEKLFF. The CDR3 DNA is TGTGCCAGCAGCTCGGGACAGGCGGCGGAAAAACTGTTTTTT.

V and J are TRBV4-2 and TRBJ2-1, with 9 bases fitting TRBD1. The germline V gene encodes CDR1 LGHNA and CDR2 YNFKEQ. After removal of 3 bases from V and 2 bases from J, the junction contained 2 bases not matched to a gene. The CDR3 spans 15 residues. The CDR3 loop is CASSQTGGAYNEQFF. CDR3 DNA: TGTGCCAGCAGCCAGACAGGGGGAGCCTACAATGAGCAGTTCTTC.

The chain links TRBV10-3 to TRBJ2-7; D might be TRBD2 (5 bases). Germline CDR1 and CDR2: ENHRY and SYGVKD. The V end lost 2 bases, the J end lost 2 bases, and 7 bases lay between the germline ends. This CDR3 comprises 13 residues. In DNA form, the CDR3 reads TGTGCCATCAGTGAGGGACTGACCTACGAGCAGTACTTC. Translating gives CAISEGLTYEQYF.

DNA for the CDR3: TGCAGCGTGCCTCTATCCAGTCAAGAGACCCAGTACTTC. Its protein product is CSVPLSSQETQYF. V gene TRBV29-1 combines with J gene TRBJ2-5; D remains unclear. Germline values: CDR1 SQVTM, CDR2 ANQGSEA. V lost 6 bases to trimming and J lost 2 bases, with 13 bases between them. The CDR3 extends over 13 amino acids.

This clone was counted only a few times. J is TRBJ1-2 and V is TRBV9, with a tentative D call TRBD1 (6 bases). Trimming stripped 2 bases from V and 2 bases from J, with 10 bases between. Per the germline V gene, CDR1 is SGDLS and CDR2 is YYNGEE. The CDR3 covers 14 residues. The CDR3 coding sequence is TGTGCCAGCAGCGTCCACAGGGAGAACTATGGCTACACCTTC. Amino acid sequence: CASSVHRENYGYTF.

This clone was seen only a few times. The chain employs TRBV7-9 and TRBJ2-6; D may be TRBD1 or TRBD2 (5 bases each). This CDR3 contains 16 residues. Germline V gene sequence: CDR1 SEHNR, CDR2 FQNEAQ (reference sequence). V was shortened by 5 bases and J by 1 base, with 12 bases between the two germline ends. In DNA, the CDR3 is TGTGCCAGCAGCCGACAGCGGCGTTCTGGGGCCAACGTCCTGACTTTC. It yields the protein CASSRQRRSGANVLTF.

The V call is TRBV7-2, the J call TRBJ2-1; no firm D call. V was clipped by 8 bases and J by 3 bases, with 11 bases between them. Germline V CDR1 and CDR2: SGHTA, FQGNSA. This CDR3 spans 13 amino acids. CDR3 amino acids: CASFPTLYNEQFF. The DNA of the CDR3 is TGTGCCAGCTTCCCGACTCTCTACAATGAGCAGTTCTTC.

This chain links TRBV29-1 with TRBJ1-1; D gene unclear. Germline lookup yields CDR1 SQVTM and CDR2 ANQGSEA. Trimming stripped 2 bases from V and 3 bases from J, with 13 bases between. The length of the CDR3 is 14 residues. The CDR3 DNA is TGCAGCGTTGAAATCGGCTCGTGGTACACTGAAGCTTTCTTT. This sequence encodes CSVEIGSWYTEAFF.

The sample holds a few counts of this clone. The genes are TRBV29-1 and TRBJ2-1; 9 nucleotides match TRBD2. Trimming removed 5 bases from V and 5 bases from J; junction bases left unmatched: 7. The CDR3 has 14 residues. The germline CDR1 and CDR2 sequences are SQVTM and ANQGSEA. CDR3 loop: CSVLAGAGHNEQFF. The CDR3 coding sequence is TGCAGCGTTTTAGCGGGAGCTGGACACAATGAGCAGTTCTTC.

This rearrangement joins TRBV5-1 to TRBJ2-3; D gene ambiguous. Trimming took off 0 bases at V and 1 base at J, with 6 bases between the two ends. CDR1 SGHRS and CDR2 YFSETQ come from the germline V gene. The CDR3 length is 14 residues. CDR3 DNA sequence: TGCGCCAGCAGCTTGGCCCCGGGCACAGATACGCAGTATTTT. Translating it yields CASSLAPGTDTQYF.

This clone was seen more than once but under ten times. The rearrangement joins TRBV7-9 to TRBJ2-4; perhaps TRBD2 as D (5 bases). Germline V gene sequence: CDR1 SEHNR, CDR2 FQNEAQ (reference sequence). V gave up 3 bases and J gave up 0 bases, with 15 bases separating them. This CDR3 region has 17 residues. The CDR3 loop is CASSLGSDRQAKNIQYF. Here the CDR3 DNA reads TGTGCCAGCAGCTTGGGTAGCGACCGGCAAGCCAAAAACATTCAGTACTTC. The whole variable domain, filled in from reference TRBV7-9 and TRBJ2-4, reads DTGVSQNPRHKITKRGQNVTFRCDPISEHNRLYWYRQTLGQGPEFLTYFQNEAQLEKSRLLSDRFSAERPKGSFSTLEIQRTEQGDSAMYLCASSLGSDRQAKNIQYFGAGTRLSVL.

This clone was found a few times. The rearrangement uses TRBV4-3 and TRBJ2-7; D possibly corresponds to TRBD1 (6 bases). The CDR3 sequence is 15 residues long. The germline CDR1 and CDR2 sequences are LGHNA and YSLEER. Trimming cost V 3 bases and J 1 base, with 13 bases left between them. CDR3 region: CASSQVVQGSYEQYF. CDR3 DNA: TGCGCCAGCAGCCAGGTAGTACAGGGATCCTACGAGCAGTACTTC.

This sequence joins TRBV4-1 and TRBJ2-1; 7 positions match TRBD1. Germline V gives CDR1 MGHRA, CDR2 YSYEKL. This CDR3 is 16 amino acids long. The ends lost 2 bases at V and 4 bases at J; junction bases unmatched: 8. CDR3 loop: CASSQSQGPGYNEQFF. The CDR3 coding sequence is TGCGCCAGCAGCCAATCACAGGGGCCTGGATACAATGAGCAGTTCTTC.

The J gene is TRBJ2-5, the V gene TRBV30, with D uncertain. This CDR3 region has 14 residues. The V end lost 3 bases, the J end lost 2 bases, and 13 bases lay between the germline ends. CDR1 and CDR2 from the germline V gene are GTSNPN and SVGIG (reference sequence). The CDR3 region has the DNA TGTGCCTGGAGGAAGGTGGGCGGTCAAGAGACCCAGTACTTC. Its translation: CAWRKVGGQETQYF.